This T cell receptor beta chain derives from a study of CD8 T cells in Susac syndrome. Study-wide context: At the time their blood was drawn, patients with Susac syndrome were either therapy-naive, on corticosteroids (with some of them also receiving intravenous immunoglobulin), or on intravenous immunoglobulin alone.

Reverse transcription of about 0.45 to 1 ug RNA was carried out with random hexamers. TCRdb processed the immunoSEQ multiplex PCR reads anew with MiXCR; each CDR3 protein has one entry. The sample has about 83,000 distinct CDR3 sequences, roughly 96% seen once. The sample comprised CD8+ T cells from PBMCs. This clonotype originated in a human donor with Susac syndrome.

CDR3 residues: CSVPAWGQETQYF. In DNA, the CDR3 is TGCAGCGTCCCGGCTTGGGGCCAAGAGACCCAGTACTTC. V and J are TRBV29-1 and TRBJ2-5; no definite D call. Looked up from germline, CDR1 is SQVTM and CDR2 is ANQGSEA. The germline V and J ends were trimmed by 6 bases and 1 base, with 12 bases remaining between them. The CDR3 runs to 13 residues.